This T cell receptor (beta chain) stems from a study of vaccination and CD4 T cells after COVID-19. Study-level information: A median of about 100 days (range 35 to 161) separated diagnosis from post-COVID sampling. Cells received overlapping spike peptides from SARS-CoV-2, HCoV-NL63, HCoV-OC43 and HCoV-229E as stimulation.

Germline assignment: CDR1 SEHNR and CDR2 FQNEAQ (reference sequence). The V and J ends lost 5 bases and 5 bases respectively, with 6 bases between them. This CDR3 region has 11 residues. The treatment is: roughly ten-day PBMC culture with coronavirus spike peptide pools or control peptides (ViraFEST assay). ViraFEST grew antigen-specific T cells using peptide pools, then sequenced TCRs. Worth noting for this clonotype: Its antigen is still unknown.

The Oncomine TCR Beta short-read assay sequenced DNA from cultured CD4+ T cells. TCRdb redid the calling of the PCR reads with MiXCR, one entry per CDR3 protein. The sample carries over 10,000 distinct CDR3 sequences, less than 80% recorded once. The rearrangement uses TRBV7-9 and TRBJ2-5; D is uncertain. The receptor was derived from a human donor who had recovered from COVID-19. Sample: CD4+ T cells from blood, cultured in vitro. The CDR3 DNA is TGTGCCAGCAGCCTTACGGAGACCCAGTACTTC. Amino acids: CASSLTETQYF.